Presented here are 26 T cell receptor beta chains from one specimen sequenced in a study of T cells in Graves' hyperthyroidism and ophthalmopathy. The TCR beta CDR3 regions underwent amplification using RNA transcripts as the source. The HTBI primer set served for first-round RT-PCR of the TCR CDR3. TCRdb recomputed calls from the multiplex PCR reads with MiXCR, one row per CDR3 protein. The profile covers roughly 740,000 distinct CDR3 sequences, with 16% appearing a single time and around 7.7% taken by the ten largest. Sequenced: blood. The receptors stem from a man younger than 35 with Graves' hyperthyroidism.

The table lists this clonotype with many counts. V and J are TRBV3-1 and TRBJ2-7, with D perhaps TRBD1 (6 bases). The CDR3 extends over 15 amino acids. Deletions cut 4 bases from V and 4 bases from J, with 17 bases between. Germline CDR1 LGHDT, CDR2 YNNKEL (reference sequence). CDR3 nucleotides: TGTGCCAGCAGCCGGTATCGGGACACTTATTACGAGCAGTACTTC. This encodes CASSRYRDTYYEQYF.

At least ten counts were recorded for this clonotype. CDR3 in DNA: TGTGCCAGCAGCTTAGGCCGGACAGGGGGTAATCAGCCCCAGCATTTT. It encodes CASSLGRTGGNQPQHF. V gene TRBV5-5 combines with J gene TRBJ1-5, with 10 bases aligning to TRBD1. The V gene's germline CDR1 is SGHKS and CDR2 YYEKEE (reference sequence). J was trimmed by 4 bases and V by 2 bases; bases with no gene match: 6. The CDR3 contains 16 residues.

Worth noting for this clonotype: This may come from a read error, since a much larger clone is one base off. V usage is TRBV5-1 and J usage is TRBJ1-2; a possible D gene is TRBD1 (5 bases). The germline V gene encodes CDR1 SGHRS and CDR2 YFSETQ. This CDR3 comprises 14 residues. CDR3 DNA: TGTGCCAGCCGCCAGCCGGGGGTGCCGCTTGGCTACACCTTC. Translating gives CASRQPGVPLGYTF.

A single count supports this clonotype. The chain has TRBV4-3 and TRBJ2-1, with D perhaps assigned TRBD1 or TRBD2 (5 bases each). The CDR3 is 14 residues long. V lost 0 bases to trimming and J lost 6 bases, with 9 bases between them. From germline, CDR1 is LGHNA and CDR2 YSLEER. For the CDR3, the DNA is TGCGCCAGCAGCCAAGACCCGGGGCTCAATGAGCAGTTCTTC. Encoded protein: CASSQDPGLNEQFF.

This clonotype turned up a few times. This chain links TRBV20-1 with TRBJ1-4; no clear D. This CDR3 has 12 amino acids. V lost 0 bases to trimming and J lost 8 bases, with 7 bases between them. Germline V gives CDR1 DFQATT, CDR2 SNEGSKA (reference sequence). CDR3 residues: CSAREGPEKLFF. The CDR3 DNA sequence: TGCAGTGCTAGAGAGGGCCCAGAAAAACTGTTTTTT.

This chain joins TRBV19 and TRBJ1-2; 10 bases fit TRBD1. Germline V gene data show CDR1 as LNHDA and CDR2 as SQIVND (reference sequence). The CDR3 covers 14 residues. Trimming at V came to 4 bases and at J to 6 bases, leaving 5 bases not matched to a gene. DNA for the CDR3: TGTGCCAGTAGTACCTCGGACAGGGGGAATGGCTACACCTTC. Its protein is CASSTSDRGNGYTF.

CDR3 sequence: CSARDVVQETQYF. CDR3 nucleotide sequence: TGCAGTGCTAGAGATGTGGTTCAAGAGACCCAGTACTTC. The V and J genes are TRBV20-1 and TRBJ2-5; D not certain. From germline, CDR1 is DFQATT and CDR2 SNEGSKA (reference sequence). Trimming shortened V by 0 bases and J by 2 bases, and 7 bases separated the two germline ends. CDR3 length: 13 amino acids.

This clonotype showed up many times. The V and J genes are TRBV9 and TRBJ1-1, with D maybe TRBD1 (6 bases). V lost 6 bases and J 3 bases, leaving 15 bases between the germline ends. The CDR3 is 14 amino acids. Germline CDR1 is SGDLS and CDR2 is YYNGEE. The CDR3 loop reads CASTFTSGDTEAFF. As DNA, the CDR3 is TGTGCCAGCACCTTCACCTCAGGGGACACTGAAGCTTTCTTT.

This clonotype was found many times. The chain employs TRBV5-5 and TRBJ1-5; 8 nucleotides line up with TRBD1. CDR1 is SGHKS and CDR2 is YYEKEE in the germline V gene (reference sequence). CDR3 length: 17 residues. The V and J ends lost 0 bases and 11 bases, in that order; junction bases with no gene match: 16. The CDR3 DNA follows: TGTGCCAGCAGCTTGGGCCCCCGGGCAGGGGGCGCAGGGGCCCAGCATTTT. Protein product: CASSLGPRAGGAGAQHF.

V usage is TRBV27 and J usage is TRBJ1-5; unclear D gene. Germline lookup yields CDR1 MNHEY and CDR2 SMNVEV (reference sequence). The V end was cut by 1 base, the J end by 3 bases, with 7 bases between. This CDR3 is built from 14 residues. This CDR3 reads CASSLCRTNQPQHF. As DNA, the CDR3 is TGTGCCAGCAGTTTATGCCGGACCAATCAGCCCCAGCATTTT.

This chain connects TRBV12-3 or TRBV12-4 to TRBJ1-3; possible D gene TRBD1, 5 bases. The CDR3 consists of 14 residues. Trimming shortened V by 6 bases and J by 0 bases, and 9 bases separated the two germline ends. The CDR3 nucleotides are TGTGCCAGCAGGAGACAGCACTCTGGAAACACCATATATTTT. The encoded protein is CASRRQHSGNTIYF.

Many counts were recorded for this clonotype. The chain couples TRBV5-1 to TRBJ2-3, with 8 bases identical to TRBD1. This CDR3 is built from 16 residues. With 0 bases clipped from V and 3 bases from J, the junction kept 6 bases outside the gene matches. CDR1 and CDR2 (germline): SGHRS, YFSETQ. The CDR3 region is CASSLAGGLLTDTQYF. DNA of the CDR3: TGCGCCAGCAGCTTGGCAGGGGGCTTGTTGACAGATACGCAGTATTTT.

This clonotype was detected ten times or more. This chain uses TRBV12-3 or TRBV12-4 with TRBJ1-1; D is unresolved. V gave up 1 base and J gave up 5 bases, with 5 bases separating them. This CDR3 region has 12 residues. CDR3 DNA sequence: TGTGCCAGCAGTTTAGTTTCGACTGAAGCTTTCTTT. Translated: CASSLVSTEAFF.

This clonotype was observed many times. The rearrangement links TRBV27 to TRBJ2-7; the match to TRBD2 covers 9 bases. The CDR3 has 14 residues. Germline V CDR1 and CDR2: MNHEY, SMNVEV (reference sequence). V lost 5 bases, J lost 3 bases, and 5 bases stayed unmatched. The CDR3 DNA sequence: TGTGCCAGCAGTGTGACTAGCGGACTCTACGAGCAGTACTTC. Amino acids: CASSVTSGLYEQYF.

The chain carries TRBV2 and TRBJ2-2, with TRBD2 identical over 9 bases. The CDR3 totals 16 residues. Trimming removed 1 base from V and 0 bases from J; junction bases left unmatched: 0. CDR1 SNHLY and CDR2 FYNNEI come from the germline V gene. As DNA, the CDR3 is TGTGCCAGCAGTGAAGGCGGGAGGGCGAACACCGGGGAGCTGTTTTTT. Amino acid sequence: CASSEGGRANTGELFF.

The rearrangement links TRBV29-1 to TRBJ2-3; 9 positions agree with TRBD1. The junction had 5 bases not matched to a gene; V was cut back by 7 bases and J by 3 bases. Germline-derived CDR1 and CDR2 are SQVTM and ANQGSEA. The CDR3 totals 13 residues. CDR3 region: CSAEDRGTDTQYF. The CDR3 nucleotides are TGCAGCGCCGAGGACAGGGGAACAGATACGCAGTATTTT.

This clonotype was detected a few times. The CDR3 nucleotides are TGTGCCAGCAGCTTAGAGAAAAGGACAGGGATCACCTACGAGCAGTACTTC. It translates to CASSLEKRTGITYEQYF. This chain links TRBV7-9 with TRBJ2-7, with 8 bases identical to TRBD1. The CDR3 spans 17 residues. The germline V gene has CDR1 SEHNR and CDR2 FQNEAQ (reference sequence). The V and J ends lost 1 base and 2 bases, in that order; junction bases with no gene match: 10.

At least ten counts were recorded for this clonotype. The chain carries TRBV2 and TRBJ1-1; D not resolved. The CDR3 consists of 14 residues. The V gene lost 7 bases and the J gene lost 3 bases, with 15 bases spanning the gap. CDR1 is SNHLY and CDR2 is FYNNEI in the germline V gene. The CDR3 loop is CASTQMRSDTEAFF. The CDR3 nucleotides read TGTGCCAGCACCCAAATGAGATCGGACACTGAAGCTTTCTTT.

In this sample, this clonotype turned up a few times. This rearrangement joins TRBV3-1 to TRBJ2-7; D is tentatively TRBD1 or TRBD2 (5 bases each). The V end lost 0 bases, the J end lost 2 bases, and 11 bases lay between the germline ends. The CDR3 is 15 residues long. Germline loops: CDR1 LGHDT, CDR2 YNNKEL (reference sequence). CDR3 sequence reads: CASSQDRGAPYEQYF. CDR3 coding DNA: TGTGCCAGCAGCCAAGATCGAGGGGCCCCCTACGAGCAGTACTTC.

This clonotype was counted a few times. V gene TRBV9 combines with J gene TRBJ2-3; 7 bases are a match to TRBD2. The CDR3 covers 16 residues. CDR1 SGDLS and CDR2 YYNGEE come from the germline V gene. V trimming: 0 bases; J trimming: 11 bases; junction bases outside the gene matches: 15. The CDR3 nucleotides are TGTGCCAGCAGCGTAGATCCGCAGCCCCCCCGCGGGAGGCAGTATTTT. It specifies CASSVDPQPPRGRQYF. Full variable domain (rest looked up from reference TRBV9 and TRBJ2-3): DSGVTQTPKHLITATGQRVTLRCSPRSGDLSVYWYQQSLDQGLQFLIQYYNGEERAKGNILERFSAQQFPDLHSELNLSSLELGDSALYFCASSVDPQPPRGRQYFGPGTRLTVL.

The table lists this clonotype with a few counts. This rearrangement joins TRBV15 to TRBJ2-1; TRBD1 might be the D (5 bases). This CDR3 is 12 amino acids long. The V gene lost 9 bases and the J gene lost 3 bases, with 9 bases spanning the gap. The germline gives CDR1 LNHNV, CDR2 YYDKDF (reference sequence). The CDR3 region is CATQGYYNEQFF. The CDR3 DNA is TGTGCCACTCAGGGTTACTACAATGAGCAGTTCTTC.

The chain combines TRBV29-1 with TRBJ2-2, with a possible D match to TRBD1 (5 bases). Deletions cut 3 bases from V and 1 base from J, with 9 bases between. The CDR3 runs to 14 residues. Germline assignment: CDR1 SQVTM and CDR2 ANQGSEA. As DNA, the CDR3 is TGCAGCGTTGATGTAAGGGGGAACACCGGGGAGCTGTTTTTT. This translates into CSVDVRGNTGELFF.

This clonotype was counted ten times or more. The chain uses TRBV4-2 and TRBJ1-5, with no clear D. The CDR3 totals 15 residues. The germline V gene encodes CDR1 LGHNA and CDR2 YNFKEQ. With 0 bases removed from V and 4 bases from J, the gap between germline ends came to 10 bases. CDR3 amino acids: CASSQDSVGNQPQHF. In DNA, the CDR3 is TGTGCCAGCAGCCAAGATAGTGTGGGAAATCAGCCCCAGCATTTT.

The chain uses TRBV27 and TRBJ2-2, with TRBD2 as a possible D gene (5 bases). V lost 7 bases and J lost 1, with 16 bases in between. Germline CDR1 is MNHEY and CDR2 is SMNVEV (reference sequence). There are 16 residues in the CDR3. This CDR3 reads CASTLRPGLNTGELFF. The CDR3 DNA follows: TGTGCCAGCACCTTAAGACCGGGGTTGAACACCGGGGAGCTGTTTTTT.

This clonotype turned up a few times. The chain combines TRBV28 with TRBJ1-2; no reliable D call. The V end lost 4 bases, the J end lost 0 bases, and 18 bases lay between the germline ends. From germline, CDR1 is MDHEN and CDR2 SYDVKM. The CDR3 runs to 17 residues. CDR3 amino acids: CASSSPPGYSPNYGYTF. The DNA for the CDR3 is TGTGCCAGCAGTTCTCCACCTGGATATTCGCCTAACTATGGCTACACCTTC.

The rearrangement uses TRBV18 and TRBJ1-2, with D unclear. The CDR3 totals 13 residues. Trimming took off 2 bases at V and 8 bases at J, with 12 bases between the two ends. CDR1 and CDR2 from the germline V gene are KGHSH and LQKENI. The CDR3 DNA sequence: TGTGCCAGCTCACCAGGGCCGAAAAGAGGCTACACCTTC. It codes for CASSPGPKRGYTF.